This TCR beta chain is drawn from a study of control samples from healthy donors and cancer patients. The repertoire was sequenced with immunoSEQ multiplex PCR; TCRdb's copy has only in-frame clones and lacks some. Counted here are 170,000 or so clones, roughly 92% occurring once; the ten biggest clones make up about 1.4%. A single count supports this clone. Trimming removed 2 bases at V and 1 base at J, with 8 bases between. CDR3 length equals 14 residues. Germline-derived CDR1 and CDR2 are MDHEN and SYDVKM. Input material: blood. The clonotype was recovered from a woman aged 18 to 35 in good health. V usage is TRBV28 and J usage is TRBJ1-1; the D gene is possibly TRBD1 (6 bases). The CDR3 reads CASSLTGSNTEAFF. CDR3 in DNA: TGTGCCAGCAGTTTAACAGGGTCGAACACTGAAGCTTTCTTT.